This T cell receptor beta chain was recorded in a study of blood T cells in healthy people across ages. Germline lookup yields CDR1 SGHRS and CDR2 YFSETQ. The germline V and J ends were trimmed by 5 bases and 5 bases, with 14 bases remaining between them. There are 13 residues in the CDR3. This clonotype was observed a few times. A second PCR, run for roughly 7 to 12 cycles, used a sample-barcoded 5' primer plus a J-beta primer mix. TCRdb processed the 5' RACE reads anew with MiXCR; each CDR3 protein has one entry. The sample lists a few hundred thousand distinct CDR3 sequences, 27% occurring once. In addition, the sample was reused for a study of T cells of mothers and their children.

Sequencing input: blood. This chain uses TRBV5-1 with TRBJ2-7; D might be TRBD1 or TRBD2, each matching 5 bases. This clonotype originated in a boy aged 2 to 10 in good health. For the CDR3, the DNA is TGCGCCAGCAGACCCGCCAGGGAGAACGAGCAGTACTTC. Its protein product is CASRPARENEQYF.